Listed below are T cell receptor beta chains from one sample, sequenced in a study of T cell repertoires in cytomegalovirus infection. Antigens for these TCRs are unknown. TCRdb called the reads again in MiXCR, with one record for every CDR3 protein. The data show tens of thousands of distinct CDR3 sequences, roughly 20% seen once. The input for sequencing was CD8+ T cells from cultured PBMCs, taken from culture after CMV antigen stimulation. These receptors all stem from a human donor in good health (CMV status not recorded). Some clones in this sample may be carry-over from other donors' samples. CDR3s include the opening cysteine and the closing phenylalanine or tryptophan. D genes are given only for firm matches. Size tells how often a clone was seen (once, few, many) or the class of an expanded clone, and some rows leave it out.

TRBV7-8	.	few	TRBJ1-5	15	CASSFRQGGNQPQHF	TGTGCCAGCAGCTTCCGGCAGGGAGGCAATCAGCCCCAGCATTTT
TRBV4-3	.	.	TRBJ1-3	14	CASSQTEQGNTIYF	TGCGCCAGCAGCCAGACGGAACAGGGAAACACCATATATTTT
TRBV6-2/TRBV6-3	TRBD1	medium-sized	TRBJ2-1	15	CASSSGTEEYNEQFF	TGTGCCAGCAGTTCCGGGACAGAAGAATACAATGAGCAGTTCTTC
TRBV7-8	.	.	TRBJ2-3	14	CASSSRPSTDTQYF	TGTGCCAGCAGCTCCCGACCAAGCACAGATACGCAGTATTTT
TRBV12-5	.	.	TRBJ2-7	14	CASPGGNSHYEQYF	TGTGCTAGTCCGGGCGGGAATTCACATTACGAGCAGTACTTC
TRBV7-4	.	.	TRBJ2-7	16	CASSLPPGRTSYEQYF	TGTGCCAGCAGCTTACCGCCGGGACGGACCTCCTACGAGCAGTACTTC
TRBV12-3/TRBV12-4	TRBD1	few	TRBJ1-2	15	CASSPSGTGVYGYTF	TGTGCCAGCAGTCCCTCCGGGACAGGGGTCTATGGCTACACCTTC
TRBV3-1	.	.	TRBJ1-5	19	CASSHSTGGGGVSNQPQHF	TGTGCCAGCAGCCATAGTACAGGTGGCGGAGGGGTGAGCAATCAGCCCCAGCATTTT
TRBV6-2/TRBV6-3	TRBD1	few	TRBJ1-1	11	CASIVQGKAFF	TGTGCCAGCATCGTACAGGGGAAAGCTTTCTTT
TRBV7-2	TRBD1	many	TRBJ2-1	18	CASSLDGQGARVNNEQFF	TGTGCCAGCAGCTTAGACGGACAGGGGGCTCGAGTCAACAATGAGCAGTTCTTC